This T cell receptor (beta chain) was found in a study of T-cell reconstitution after alpha-beta-depleted transplantation in children. This clonotype was seen ten or more times. Germline CDR1 is MDHEN and CDR2 is SYDVKM. CDR3 length: 12 amino acids. V was pared by 5 bases and J by 5 bases, with 8 bases between. Preparing the TCRbeta library involved the use of unique molecular identifiers. TCRdb reprocessed the PCR reads with MiXCR, giving one entry per CDR3 protein. This table holds approximately 200,000 distinct CDR3 sequences, roughly 15% found once. The TCR comes from a human donor who donated a stem cell graft to a child with acute lymphoblastic leukemia. V and J are TRBV28 and TRBJ2-3; D uncertain. Here the sequenced sample was PBMCs from the stem cell graft donor, taken from the stem cell graft. This CDR3 reads CASSGVRDTQYF. CDR3 in DNA: TGTGCCAGCAGTGGGGTCAGAGATACGCAGTATTTT.